This T cell receptor (beta chain) derives from a study of blood T cell repertoires in COVID-19. This table comes from immunoSEQ multiplex PCR, and its TCRdb copy is limited to in-frame clones, with some not included. The sample contains 85,000 to 130,000 clones, approximately 85% of which appear only once. From germline, CDR1 is WSHSY and CDR2 SAAADI. The CDR3 contains 15 residues. Losses at the gene ends were 6 bases for V and 2 bases for J; bases not matched to a gene: 8. The sample taken for sequencing was peripheral blood. The rearrangement links TRBV10-2 to TRBJ2-3, with TRBD2 matching 7 bases. The receptor's source is a woman in her sixties or seventies with acute or convalescent COVID-19. CDR3 DNA sequence: TGCGCCAGCAGGCAGAGCGGGGCAACCACAGATACGCAGTATTTT. It yields the protein CASRQSGATTDTQYF.